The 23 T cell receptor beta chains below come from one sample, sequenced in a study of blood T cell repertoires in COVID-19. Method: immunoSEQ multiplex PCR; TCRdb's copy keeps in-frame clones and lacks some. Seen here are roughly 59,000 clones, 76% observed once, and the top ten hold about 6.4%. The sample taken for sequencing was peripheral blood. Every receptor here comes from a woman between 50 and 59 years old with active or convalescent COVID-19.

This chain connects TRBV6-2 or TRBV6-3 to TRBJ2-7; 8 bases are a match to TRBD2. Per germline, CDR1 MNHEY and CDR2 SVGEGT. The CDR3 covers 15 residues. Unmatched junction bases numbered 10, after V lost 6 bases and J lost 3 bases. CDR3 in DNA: TGTGCCAGCAGACCTACTCTAGCGGGCCTCTACGAGCAGTACTTC. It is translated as CASRPTLAGLYEQYF.

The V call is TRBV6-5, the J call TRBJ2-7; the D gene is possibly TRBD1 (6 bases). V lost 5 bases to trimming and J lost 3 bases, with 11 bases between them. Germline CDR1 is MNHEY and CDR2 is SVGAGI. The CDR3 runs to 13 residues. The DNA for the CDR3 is TGTGCCAGCAGTAATCTCAGGGGCTACGAGCAGTACTTC. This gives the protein CASSNLRGYEQYF.

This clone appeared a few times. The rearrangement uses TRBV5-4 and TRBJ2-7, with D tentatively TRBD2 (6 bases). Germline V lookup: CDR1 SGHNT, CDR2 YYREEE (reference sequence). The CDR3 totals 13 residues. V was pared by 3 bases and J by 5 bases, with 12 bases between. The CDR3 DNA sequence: TGTGCCAGCAGCTGGGGGGTCAGGAACGAGCAGTACTTC. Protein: CASSWGVRNEQYF.

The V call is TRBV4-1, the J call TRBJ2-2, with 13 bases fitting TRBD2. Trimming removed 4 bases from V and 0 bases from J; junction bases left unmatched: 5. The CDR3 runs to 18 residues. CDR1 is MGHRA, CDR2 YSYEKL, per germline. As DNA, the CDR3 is TGCGCCAGCAGCCGGACTAGCGGGAGATCCCCGAACACCGGGGAGCTGTTTTTT. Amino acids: CASSRTSGRSPNTGELFF.

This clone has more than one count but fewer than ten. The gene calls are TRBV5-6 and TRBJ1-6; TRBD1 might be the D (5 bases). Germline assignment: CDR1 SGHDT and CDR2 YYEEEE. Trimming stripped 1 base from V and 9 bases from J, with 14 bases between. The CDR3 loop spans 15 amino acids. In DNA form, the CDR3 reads TGTGCCAGCAGCTTGTTGGTAGGGGCAGGTTCACCCCTCCACTTT. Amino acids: CASSLLVGAGSPLHF. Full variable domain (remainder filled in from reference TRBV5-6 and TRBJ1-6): DAGVTQSPTHLIKTRGQQVTLRCSPKSGHDTVSWYQQALGQGPQFIFQYYEEEERQRGNFPDRFSGHQFPNYSSELNVNALLLGDSALYLCASSLLVGAGSPLHFGNGTRLTVT.

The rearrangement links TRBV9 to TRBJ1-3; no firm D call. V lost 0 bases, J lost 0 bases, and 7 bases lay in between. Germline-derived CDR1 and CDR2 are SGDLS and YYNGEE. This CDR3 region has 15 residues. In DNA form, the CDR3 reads TGTGCCAGCAGCGTAGGGGCAGGCTCTGGAAACACCATATATTTT. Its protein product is CASSVGAGSGNTIYF.

This chain's CDR3 is CASRTTMGHYGYTF. In DNA, the CDR3 is TGTGCCAGTAGAACGACGATGGGGCACTATGGCTACACCTTC. The J gene is TRBJ1-2, the V gene TRBV19; TRBD1 is a possible D gene (5 bases). In germline, CDR1 is LNHDA, CDR2 SQIVND (reference sequence). The CDR3 runs 14 residues. Trimming removed 6 bases at V and 3 bases at J, with 14 bases between.

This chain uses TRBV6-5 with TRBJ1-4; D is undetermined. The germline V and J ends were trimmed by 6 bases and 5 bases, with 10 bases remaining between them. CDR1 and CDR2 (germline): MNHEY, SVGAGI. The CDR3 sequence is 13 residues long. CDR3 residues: CASSRSRNEKLFF. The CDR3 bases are TGTGCCAGCAGCCGGTCCAGGAATGAAAAACTGTTTTTT.

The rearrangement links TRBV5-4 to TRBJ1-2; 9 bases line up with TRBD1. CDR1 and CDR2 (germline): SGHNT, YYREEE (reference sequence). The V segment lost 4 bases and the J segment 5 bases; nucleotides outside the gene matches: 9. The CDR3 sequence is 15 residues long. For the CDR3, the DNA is TGTGCCAGCAGCGAACAGGGACAGGGAATATATGGCTACACCTTC. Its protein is CASSEQGQGIYGYTF.

Here the CDR3 reads CASSMGPGANYGYTF. CDR3 in DNA: TGTGCCAGTAGTATGGGCCCGGGGGCTAACTATGGCTACACCTTC. The chain links TRBV19 to TRBJ1-2; a possible D gene is TRBD1 (5 bases). This CDR3 comprises 15 residues. Germline CDR1 reads LNHDA; CDR2 reads SQIVND (reference sequence). V was shortened by 3 bases and J by 0 bases, with 11 bases between the two germline ends.

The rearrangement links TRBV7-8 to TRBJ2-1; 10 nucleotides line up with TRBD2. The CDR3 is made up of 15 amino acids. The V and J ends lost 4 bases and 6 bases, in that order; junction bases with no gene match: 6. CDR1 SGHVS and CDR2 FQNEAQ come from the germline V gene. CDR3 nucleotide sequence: TGTGCCAGCAGCTCGGGGGGACTAGCGATCAATGAGCAGTTCTTC. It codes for CASSSGGLAINEQFF. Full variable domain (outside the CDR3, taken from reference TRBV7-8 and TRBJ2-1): GAGVSQSPRYKVAKRGQDVALRCDPISGHVSLFWYQQALGQGPEFLTYFQNEAQLDKSGLPSDRFFAERPEGSVSTLKIQRTQQEDSAVYLCASSSGGLAINEQFFGPGTRLTVL.

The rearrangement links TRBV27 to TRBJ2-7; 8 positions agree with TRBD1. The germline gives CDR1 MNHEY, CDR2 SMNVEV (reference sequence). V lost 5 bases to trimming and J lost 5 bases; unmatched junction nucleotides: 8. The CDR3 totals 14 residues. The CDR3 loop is CASSPQGAKNEQYF. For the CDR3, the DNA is TGTGCCAGCAGTCCCCAGGGGGCAAAGAACGAGCAGTACTTC.

The DNA of the CDR3 is TGTGCCACCAGTGAATCCGGACAGGGCGGGTTGTCTTTCTTT. Translating it yields CATSESGQGGLSFF. The chain uses TRBV24-1 and TRBJ1-1, with 8 bases matching TRBD1. The V and J ends lost 4 bases and 12 bases, in that order; junction bases with no gene match: 12. The CDR3 has 14 amino acids. The germline V gene has CDR1 KGHDR and CDR2 SFDVKD.

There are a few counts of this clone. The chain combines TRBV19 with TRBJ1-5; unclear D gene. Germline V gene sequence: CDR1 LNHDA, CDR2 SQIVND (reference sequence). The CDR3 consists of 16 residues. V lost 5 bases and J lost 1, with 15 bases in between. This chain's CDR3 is CASSPSRLTSNQPQHF. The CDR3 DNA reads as TGTGCCAGTAGTCCTAGCAGGTTAACGAGCAATCAGCCCCAGCATTTT.

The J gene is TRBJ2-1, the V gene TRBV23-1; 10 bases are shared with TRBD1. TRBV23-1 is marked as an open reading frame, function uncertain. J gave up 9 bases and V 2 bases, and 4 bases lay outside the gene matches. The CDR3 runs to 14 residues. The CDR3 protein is CASSQGTGEGEQFF. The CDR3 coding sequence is TGCGCCAGCAGTCAAGGGACAGGGGAGGGTGAGCAGTTCTTC.

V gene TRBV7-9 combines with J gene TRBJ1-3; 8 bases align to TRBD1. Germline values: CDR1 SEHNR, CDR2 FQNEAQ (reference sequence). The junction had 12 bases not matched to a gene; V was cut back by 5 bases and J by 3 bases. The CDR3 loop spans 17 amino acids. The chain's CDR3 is CASSPLGQGNGGNTIYF. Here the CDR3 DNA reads TGTGCCAGCAGCCCGCTTGGACAGGGAAATGGTGGAAACACCATATATTTT.

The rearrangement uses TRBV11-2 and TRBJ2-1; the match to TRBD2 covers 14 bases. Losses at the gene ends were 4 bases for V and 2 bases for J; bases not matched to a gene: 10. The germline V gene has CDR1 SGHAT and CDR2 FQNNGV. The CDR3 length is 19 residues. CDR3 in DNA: TGTGCCAGCAGCTCCTACCGACTAGCGGGAGGGTCTCCCTACAATGAGCAGTTCTTC. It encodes CASSSYRLAGGSPYNEQFF.

The CDR3 nucleotides read TGTGCCAGCAGCCCCGTTATCTCTGGAAACACCATATATTTT. This gives the protein CASSPVISGNTIYF. This rearrangement joins TRBV7-2 to TRBJ1-3; D gene unclear. Trimming left V 5 bases short and J 0 bases short, with 8 bases between. Germline lookup yields CDR1 SGHTA and CDR2 FQGNSA. The CDR3 runs to 14 residues.

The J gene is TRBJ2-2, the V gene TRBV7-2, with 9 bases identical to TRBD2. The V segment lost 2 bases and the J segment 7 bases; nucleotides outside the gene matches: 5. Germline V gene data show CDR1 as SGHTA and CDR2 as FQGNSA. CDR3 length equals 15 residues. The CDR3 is CASSLPSGTGGELFF. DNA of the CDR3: TGTGCCAGCAGCTTACCTAGCGGGACCGGCGGGGAGCTGTTTTTT.

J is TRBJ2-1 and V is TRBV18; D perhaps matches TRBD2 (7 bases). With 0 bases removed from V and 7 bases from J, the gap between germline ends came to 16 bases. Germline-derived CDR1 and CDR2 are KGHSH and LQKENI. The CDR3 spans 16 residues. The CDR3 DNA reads TGTGCCAGCTCACCACCGATTCGGGGGGCTTTGAATGAGCAGTTCTTC. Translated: CASSPPIRGALNEQFF.

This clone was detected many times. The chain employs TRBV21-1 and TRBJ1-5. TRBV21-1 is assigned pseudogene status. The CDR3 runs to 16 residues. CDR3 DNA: TGTGCCAGCAGCAAAGGTAAAGTTGCGAGCAATCAGCCCCAGCATTTT. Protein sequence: CASSKGKVASNQPQHF.

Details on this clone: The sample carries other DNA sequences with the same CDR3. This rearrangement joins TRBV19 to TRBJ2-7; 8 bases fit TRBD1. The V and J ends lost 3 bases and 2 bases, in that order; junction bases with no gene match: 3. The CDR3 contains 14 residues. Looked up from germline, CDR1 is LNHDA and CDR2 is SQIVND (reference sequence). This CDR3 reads CASSIGTGTYEQYF. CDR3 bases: TGTGCCAGTAGTATCGGGACAGGCACCTACGAGCAGTACTTC.

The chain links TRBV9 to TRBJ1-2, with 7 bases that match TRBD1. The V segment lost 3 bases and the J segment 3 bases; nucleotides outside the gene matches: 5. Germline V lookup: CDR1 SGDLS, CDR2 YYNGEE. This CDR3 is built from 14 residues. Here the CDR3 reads CASSATGEDYGYTF. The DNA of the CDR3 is TGTGCCAGCAGCGCTACAGGGGAGGACTATGGCTACACCTTC.